A selection of T cell receptor beta chains follows, all from one sample in a study of blood T cell repertoires in COVID-19. Data came from immunoSEQ multiplex PCR; TCRdb stores just in-frame clones and leaves some out. The data contain about 200,000 clones, around 87% of them seen just once; the ten biggest clones take up approximately 0.64%. The sample was peripheral blood. The receptors were sampled from a man between 45 and 60 years old with acute or convalescent COVID-19. CDR3s include the opening cysteine and the closing phenylalanine or tryptophan. A D gene is named only where the DNA matches it firmly. A row's size may be missing; if present it is once, few, many or a size class.

d_call: NA
v_call: TRBV28
j_call: TRBJ1-5
clone_size: NA
cdr3_nt: TGTGCCAGCAGTTTATTATCAGGGTCGGTGGGTCATCAGCCCCAGCATTTT
cdr3_aa: CASSLLSGSVGHQPQHF

d_call: TRBD2
v_call: TRBV27
j_call: TRBJ2-7
clone_size: NA
cdr3_nt: TGTGCCAGCAGTTTATCTAGCGGGCCCTCCTACGAGCAGTACTTC
cdr3_aa: CASSLSSGPSYEQYF

d_call: NA
v_call: TRBV5-1
j_call: TRBJ1-1
clone_size: NA
cdr3_nt: TGCGCCAGCAGCTTGGGCGTGGAGGGGATCGAAGCTTTCTTT
cdr3_aa: CASSLGVEGIEAFF

d_call: TRBD1
v_call: TRBV19
j_call: TRBJ1-4
clone_size: NA
cdr3_nt: TGTGCCAGTAGCCCGGACAGGATTAATGAAAAACTGTTTTTT
cdr3_aa: CASSPDRINEKLFF

d_call: NA
v_call: TRBV3-1/TRBV3-2
j_call: TRBJ2-5
clone_size: NA
cdr3_nt: TGTGCCAGCACCCAGGGGCGGAACCAAGAGACCCAGTACTTC
cdr3_aa: CASTQGRNQETQYF

d_call: NA
v_call: TRBV6-6
j_call: TRBJ1-6
clone_size: NA
cdr3_nt: TGTGCCAGCGAAGGGAGGGGCTATAATTCACCCCTCCACTTT
cdr3_aa: CASEGRGYNSPLHF

d_call: TRBD2
v_call: TRBV29-1
j_call: TRBJ2-7
clone_size: NA
cdr3_nt: TGCAGCGTCGTTGGGACTAGCGGCTACGAGCAGTACTTC
cdr3_aa: CSVVGTSGYEQYF

d_call: NA
v_call: TRBV5-5
j_call: TRBJ1-4
clone_size: once
cdr3_nt: TGTGCCAGCAGCTTGGGAGGGGAAAAACTGTTTTTT
cdr3_aa: CASSLGGEKLFF

d_call: TRBD1
v_call: TRBV19
j_call: TRBJ1-5
clone_size: once
cdr3_nt: TGTGCCAGTAGTATAGCAGGGGGCGGCAATCAGCCCCAGCATTTT
cdr3_aa: CASSIAGGGNQPQHF

d_call: NA
v_call: TRBV5-1
j_call: TRBJ1-1
clone_size: NA
cdr3_nt: TGCGCCAGCAGCGCCGGGATGAACACTGAAGCTTTCTTT
cdr3_aa: CASSAGMNTEAFF

d_call: NA
v_call: TRBV5-1
j_call: TRBJ2-1
clone_size: NA
cdr3_nt: TGCGCCAGCAGCTTGATATTCACGGGCAATGAGCAGTTCTTC
cdr3_aa: CASSLIFTGNEQFF

d_call: NA
v_call: TRBV18
j_call: TRBJ1-1
clone_size: once
cdr3_nt: TGTGCCAGCTCACCAGTTTTCCGGGACAACAACCCGAACACTGAAGCTTTCTTT
cdr3_aa: CASSPVFRDNNPNTEAFF

d_call: NA
v_call: TRBV5-5
j_call: TRBJ2-2
clone_size: NA
cdr3_nt: TGTGCCAGCAGCTTGCGGTCTGGGGGGTATAGCACCGGGGAGCTGTTTTTT
cdr3_aa: CASSLRSGGYSTGELFF